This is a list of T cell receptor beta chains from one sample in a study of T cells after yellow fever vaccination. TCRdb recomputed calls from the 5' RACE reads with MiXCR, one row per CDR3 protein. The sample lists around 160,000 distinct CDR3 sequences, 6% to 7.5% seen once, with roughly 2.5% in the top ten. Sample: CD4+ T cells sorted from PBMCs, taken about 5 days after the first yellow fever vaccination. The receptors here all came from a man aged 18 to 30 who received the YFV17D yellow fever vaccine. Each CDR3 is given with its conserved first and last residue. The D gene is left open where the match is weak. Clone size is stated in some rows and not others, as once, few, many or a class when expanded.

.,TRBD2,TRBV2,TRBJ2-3,CASTSGDLSSTDTQYF,TGTGCCAGCACGAGCGGGGACCTCTCTAGCACAGATACGCAGTATTTT
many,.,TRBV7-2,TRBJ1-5,CASSFLGIDQPQHF,TGTGCCAGCAGCTTTCTTGGCATAGATCAGCCCCAGCATTTT
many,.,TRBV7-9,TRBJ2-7,CASSDLRQAMSPGQYF,TGTGCCAGCAGCGATCTCAGACAGGCGATGAGCCCCGGGCAGTACTTC
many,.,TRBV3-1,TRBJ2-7,CASSRPGRTFYEQYF,TGTGCCAGCAGCCGGCCGGGACGGACTTTCTACGAGCAGTACTTC
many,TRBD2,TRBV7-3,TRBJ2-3,CASRFSGGTDTQYF,TGTGCCAGCAGGTTTAGCGGGGGGACAGATACGCAGTATTTT
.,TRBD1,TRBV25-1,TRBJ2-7,CASSEGDRAVEQYF,TGTGCCAGCAGTGAGGGCGACAGGGCGGTCGAGCAGTACTTC
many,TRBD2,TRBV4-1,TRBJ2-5,CASSPGTTVYQETQYF,TGCGCCAGCAGCCCCGGGACTACCGTGTACCAAGAGACCCAGTACTTC
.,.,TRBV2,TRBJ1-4,CACRPGHNEKLFF,TGTGCCTGCAGGCCGGGCCATAATGAAAAACTGTTTTTT
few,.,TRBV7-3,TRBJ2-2,CASSLLQSTGELFF,TGTGCCAGCAGCTTATTACAGAGCACCGGGGAGCTGTTTTTT
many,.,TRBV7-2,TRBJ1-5,CASSLGWGGNQPQHF,TGTGCCAGCAGCTTAGGCTGGGGAGGCAATCAGCCCCAGCATTTT
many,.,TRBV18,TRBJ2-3,CASSPYPLDTQYF,TGTGCCAGCTCACCATACCCTCTGGATACGCAGTATTTT
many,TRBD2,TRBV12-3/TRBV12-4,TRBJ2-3,CASSPGTSVADTQYF,TGTGCCAGCAGTCCCGGGACTAGCGTTGCAGATACGCAGTATTTT
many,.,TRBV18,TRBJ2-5,CASSPERRETQYF,TGTGCCAGCTCACCAGAAAGGCGAGAGACCCAGTACTTC
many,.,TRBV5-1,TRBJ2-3,CASNRGTDTQYF,TGCGCCAGCAATCGGGGGACAGATACGCAGTATTTT
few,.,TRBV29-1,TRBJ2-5,CSEKRGETQYF,TGCAGCGAGAAAAGAGGAGAGACCCAGTACTTC
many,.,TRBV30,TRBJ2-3,CAWSGGSDTQYF,TGTGCCTGGAGCGGGGGCTCGGATACGCAGTATTTT
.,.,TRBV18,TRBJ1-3,CASSPSGAGPTSGNTIYF,TGTGCCAGCTCACCATCGGGGGCAGGCCCGACCTCTGGAAACACCATATATTTT
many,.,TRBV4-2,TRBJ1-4,CASSQDRIRASLFF,TGTGCCAGCAGCCAAGATCGGATACGGGCTTCACTGTTTTTT
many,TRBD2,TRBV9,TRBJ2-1,CASSVSLAEAWDEQFF,TGTGCCAGCAGCGTATCACTAGCGGAAGCATGGGATGAGCAGTTCTTC
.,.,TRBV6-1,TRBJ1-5,CASSQPTGQPQHF,TGTGCCAGCAGTCAACCGACAGGCCAGCCCCAGCATTTT
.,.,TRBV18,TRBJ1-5,CASSTISGNQPQHF,TGTGCCAGCTCAACCATTAGTGGCAATCAGCCCCAGCATTTT
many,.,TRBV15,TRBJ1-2,CATSRDGFGYTF,TGTGCCACCAGCAGAGATGGGTTTGGCTACACCTTC
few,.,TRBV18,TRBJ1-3,CASSPFRRSGNTIYF,TGTGCCAGCTCACCATTTCGAAGGTCTGGAAACACCATATATTTT
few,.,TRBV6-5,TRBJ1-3,CASFSSGNTMYF,TGTGCCAGTTTCAGCTCTGGAAACACCATGTATTTT
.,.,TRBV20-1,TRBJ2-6,CSAYSGVGANVLTF,TGCAGTGCCTACTCCGGCGTAGGGGCCAACGTCCTGACTTTC